Each of the 21 T cell receptor beta chains below was sequenced from the same sample in a study of cytomegalovirus exposure and HLA in healthy donors. The PCR ran on 60 Vbeta and 13 Jbeta primers. The repertoire was sequenced with immunoSEQ multiplex PCR; TCRdb's copy has only in-frame clones and lacks some. The data show hundreds of thousands of clones, with approximately 70% seen just once and 1.5% to 2% held by the top ten. The sample was PBMCs. Receptors were obtained from a woman aged 30 to 39 in good health and CMV-seronegative.

The sample holds one count of this clone. V gene TRBV5-4 combines with J gene TRBJ2-1; 10 positions agree with TRBD2. Germline trimming cut 0 bases from V and 7 bases from J; bases unmatched to any gene: 4. The length of the CDR3 is 15 residues. Germline V gives CDR1 SGHNT, CDR2 YYREEE (reference sequence). The DNA for the CDR3 is TGTGCCAGCAGCTTGGGGGCTAGCGGGGGAAATGAGCAGTTCTTC. The encoded protein is CASSLGASGGNEQFF.

The chain employs TRBV7-9 and TRBJ2-1; TRBD2 might be the D (6 bases). Germline V gene lookup returns CDR1 SEHNR and CDR2 FQNEAQ (reference sequence). The CDR3 covers 16 residues. Trimming pared 5 bases from V and 2 bases from J, leaving 16 bases between. The CDR3 DNA reads as TGTGCCAGCAGCCCAATGGGGGGTTCCACCTACAATGAGCAGTTCTTC. Translating gives CASSPMGGSTYNEQFF.

This clone was recorded a few times. This chain joins TRBV5-1 and TRBJ2-7, with D perhaps TRBD2 (6 bases). The CDR3 is made up of 15 amino acids. Germline V gene data show CDR1 as SGHRS and CDR2 as YFSETQ. Trimming cost V 4 bases and J 5 bases, with 19 bases left between them. CDR3 amino acids: CASSPTGGQQDEQYF. CDR3 nucleotides: TGCGCCAGCAGCCCAACAGGAGGGCAACAAGACGAGCAGTACTTC.

This clone has only a few counts. V and J are TRBV7-9 and TRBJ1-5; 9 bases align to TRBD1. The V and J ends lost 10 bases and 4 bases, in that order; junction bases with no gene match: 8. The CDR3 extends over 14 amino acids. Germline V gene data show CDR1 as SEHNR and CDR2 as FQNEAQ (reference sequence). CDR3 bases: TGTGCCATCTCGACAGGGGGGACGAATCAGCCCCAGCATTTT. Translating gives CAISTGGTNQPQHF. The whole variable domain, remainder taken from reference TRBV7-9 and TRBJ1-5, is DTGVSQNPRHKITKRGQNVTFRCDPISEHNRLYWYRQTLGQGPEFLTYFQNEAQLEKSRLLSDRFSAERPKGSFSTLEIQRTEQGDSAMYLCAISTGGTNQPQHFGDGTRLSIL.

This clone has only a few counts. CDR3 loop: CASSYGTSGAGGTQYF. The DNA for the CDR3 is TGTGCCAGCAGCTACGGGACTAGCGGGGCCGGAGGGACCCAGTACTTC. The chain combines TRBV7-9 with TRBJ2-5, with 13 bases lining up with TRBD2. Germline V CDR1 and CDR2: SEHNR, FQNEAQ (reference sequence). Trimming took 4 bases from V and 7 from J; bases not matched to a gene: 9. The length of the CDR3 is 16 residues.

This chain joins TRBV7-8 and TRBJ2-2; 9 positions match TRBD2. This CDR3 region has 20 residues. V shed 1 base and J 0 bases; nucleotides not matched to a gene: 12. CDR1 is SGHVS, CDR2 FQNEAQ, per germline. The CDR3 spells CASSLEASGVFSANTGELFF. CDR3 coding DNA: TGTGCCAGCAGCTTAGAGGCTAGCGGGGTTTTTTCCGCGAACACCGGGGAGCTGTTTTTT.

The V call is TRBV5-5, the J call TRBJ2-5; D possibly corresponds to TRBD2 (5 bases). Germline V CDR1 and CDR2: SGHKS, YYEKEE (reference sequence). V lost 0 bases and J lost 1, with 13 bases in between. This CDR3 is built from 16 residues. CDR3 loop: CASSLGNREAQETQYF. The CDR3 coding sequence is TGTGCCAGCAGCTTGGGCAACCGGGAAGCCCAAGAGACCCAGTACTTC.

There are a few counts of this clone. The gene calls are TRBV2 and TRBJ1-6, with 10 positions matching TRBD1. The germline CDR1 and CDR2 sequences are SNHLY and FYNNEI. Germline trimming cut 8 bases from V and 9 bases from J; bases unmatched to any gene: 1. The CDR3 has 12 residues. This CDR3 reads CASGTGASPLHF. CDR3 sequence (DNA): TGTGCCAGCGGGACAGGGGCTTCACCCCTCCACTTT.

The V call is TRBV6-1, the J call TRBJ2-7; maybe TRBD1 (5 bases). The germline V gene has CDR1 MNHNS and CDR2 SASEGT. This CDR3 region has 15 residues. Trimming removed 0 bases at V and 8 bases at J, with 17 bases between. CDR3 DNA: TGTGCCAGCAGTGAAGCGCTGGAAGGGGCCCCCAAGCAGTACTTC. Its protein is CASSEALEGAPKQYF.

A single count supports this clone. This chain connects TRBV5-1 to TRBJ2-3; the match to TRBD1 covers 10 bases. The CDR3 is 16 residues long. Trimming at V came to 0 bases and at J to 5 bases, leaving 6 bases not matched to a gene. CDR1 SGHRS and CDR2 YFSETQ come from the germline V gene. Written as DNA, the CDR3 is TGCGCCAGCAGCTTGGCCGGGACAGGGGTGAAAGATACGCAGTATTTT. This gives the protein CASSLAGTGVKDTQYF.

This clone was seen once. The J gene is TRBJ1-1, the V gene TRBV5-1; 11 nucleotides line up with TRBD1. The CDR3 runs to 15 residues. Germline assignment: CDR1 SGHRS and CDR2 YFSETQ. The V gene end was trimmed by 3 bases and the J gene end by 7 bases; junction bases not matched to a gene: 8. In DNA, the CDR3 is TGCGCCAGCAGCTCGGGACAGGGGGTGGTAGTTGAAGCTTTCTTT. It yields the protein CASSSGQGVVVEAFF. The whole variable domain, filled in from reference TRBV5-1 and TRBJ1-1, reads KAGVTQTPRYLIKTRGQQVTLSCSPISGHRSVSWYQQTPGQGLQFLFEYFSETQRNKGNFPGRFSGRQFSNSRSEMNVSTLELGDSALYLCASSSGQGVVVEAFFGQGTRLTVV.

This rearrangement joins TRBV5-8 to TRBJ2-5; 8 bases line up with TRBD1. The CDR3 spans 14 residues. With 3 bases clipped from V and 2 bases from J, the junction kept 3 bases outside the gene matches. Germline assignment: CDR1 SGHTS and CDR2 YDEGEE. CDR3 region: CASSSGTGQETQYF. The CDR3 DNA is TGTGCCAGCAGCTCCGGGACAGGACAAGAGACCCAGTACTTC.

The chain links TRBV5-1 to TRBJ1-1; possible D gene TRBD1, 5 bases. The germline V gene has CDR1 SGHRS and CDR2 YFSETQ. V lost 1 base, J lost 1 base, and 14 bases lay in between. The CDR3 has 16 amino acids. CDR3 in amino acids: CASSLRQGGRNTEAFF. The CDR3 coding sequence is TGCGCCAGCAGCTTGAGGCAGGGAGGGAGGAACACTGAAGCTTTCTTT.

This chain joins TRBV16 and TRBJ1-1, with D perhaps matching TRBD1 (5 bases). Germline values: CDR1 KGHSY, CDR2 FQNENV. This CDR3 is 12 amino acids long. Between the trimmed V and J ends, which lost 5 bases and 4 bases, there was a span of 8 bases. The CDR3 reads CASSGGTTEAFF. DNA for the CDR3: TGTGCCAGCAGCGGGGGGACCACTGAAGCTTTCTTT.

The chain recombines TRBV13 with TRBJ2-3; the D is unclear. This CDR3 region has 12 residues. Looked up from germline, CDR1 is PRHDT and CDR2 is FYEKMQ (reference sequence). V lost 4 bases and J lost 0, with 2 bases in between. The CDR3 protein is CASSSSTDTQYF. DNA of the CDR3: TGTGCCAGCAGCTCTAGCACAGATACGCAGTATTTT.

The rearrangement joins TRBV19 to TRBJ2-7, with TRBD2 as a possible D gene (5 bases). V was shortened by 1 base and J by 0 bases, with 13 bases between the two germline ends. The germline V gene encodes CDR1 LNHDA and CDR2 SQIVND (reference sequence). The length of the CDR3 is 16 residues. This chain's CDR3 is CASSIVPAVSSYEQYF. The CDR3 DNA sequence: TGTGCCAGTAGTATAGTACCAGCGGTGAGCTCCTACGAGCAGTACTTC.

This clone occurred once. The rearrangement uses TRBV5-6 and TRBJ2-3, with 11 bases lining up with TRBD2. The CDR3 loop spans 17 amino acids. J gave up 0 bases and V 3 bases, and 6 bases lay outside the gene matches. Germline values: CDR1 SGHDT, CDR2 YYEEEE. CDR3 in amino acids: CASSSRTSGFSTDTQYF. CDR3 bases: TGTGCCAGCAGCTCCAGGACTAGCGGGTTTAGCACAGATACGCAGTATTTT.

The rearrangement links TRBV7-9 to TRBJ1-4; perhaps TRBD1 as D (5 bases). This CDR3 spans 14 amino acids. Germline V gene lookup returns CDR1 SEHNR and CDR2 FQNEAQ (reference sequence). Trimming took 2 bases from V and 4 from J, leaving 8 bases between them. CDR3: CASSLFGGNEKLFF. CDR3 DNA: TGTGCCAGCAGCTTATTCGGGGGTAATGAAAAACTGTTTTTT.

The J gene is TRBJ1-1, the V gene TRBV5-1; 12 bases match TRBD1. With V trimmed by 4 bases and J by 1 base, 5 bases remained unmatched. Germline CDR1 and CDR2: SGHRS and YFSETQ. The CDR3 loop spans 16 amino acids. CDR3 DNA: TGCGCCAGCAGCAGAGGGACAGGGGGCCCGAACACTGAAGCTTTCTTT. Protein: CASSRGTGGPNTEAFF.

The gene calls are TRBV9 and TRBJ2-3; D may be TRBD2 (7 bases). V was shortened by 4 bases and J by 4 bases, with 22 bases between the two germline ends. The length of the CDR3 is 17 residues. CDR1 and CDR2 (germline): SGDLS, YYNGEE. This chain's CDR3 is CASSPPRGREIADTQYF. CDR3 bases: TGTGCCAGCAGCCCACCCCGGGGGCGGGAGATCGCAGATACGCAGTATTTT.

CDR3 residues: CASSLSSVYYEQYF. CDR3 sequence (DNA): TGTGCCAGCAGTTTGAGTAGCGTTTACTACGAGCAGTACTTC. The chain carries TRBV27 and TRBJ2-7; D is perhaps TRBD2 (5 bases). The V and J ends lost 3 bases and 3 bases respectively, with 12 bases between them. CDR1 is MNHEY, CDR2 SMNVEV, per germline (reference sequence). The CDR3 runs to 14 residues.